The entry that follows covers one TCR beta chain sequence. This specimen belongs to a study of shared clonotypes between healthy human individuals. A CD45RA-negative memory subset and a CD45RA+ naive subset were separated from the CD4+ cells. Deletions cut 3 bases from V and 9 bases from J, with 6 bases between. The CDR3 is 12 amino acids. The germline V gene has CDR1 WSHSY and CDR2 SAAADI. TCRdb's table, derived via immunoSEQ multiplex PCR, lists solely in-frame clones and lacks some. The table shows 2 million to 2.5 million clones, with roughly 95% occurring only once. The source is a man aged 18 to 30 in good health. The J gene is TRBJ1-6, the V gene TRBV10-2; no clear D. The sequenced sample was naive CD4+ T cells sorted from blood. Subset given: CD45RA+ positively selected. The CDR3 nucleotides read TGCGCCAGCAGTGAAAGGAGTTCACCCCTCCACTTT. Translation: CASSERSSPLHF.